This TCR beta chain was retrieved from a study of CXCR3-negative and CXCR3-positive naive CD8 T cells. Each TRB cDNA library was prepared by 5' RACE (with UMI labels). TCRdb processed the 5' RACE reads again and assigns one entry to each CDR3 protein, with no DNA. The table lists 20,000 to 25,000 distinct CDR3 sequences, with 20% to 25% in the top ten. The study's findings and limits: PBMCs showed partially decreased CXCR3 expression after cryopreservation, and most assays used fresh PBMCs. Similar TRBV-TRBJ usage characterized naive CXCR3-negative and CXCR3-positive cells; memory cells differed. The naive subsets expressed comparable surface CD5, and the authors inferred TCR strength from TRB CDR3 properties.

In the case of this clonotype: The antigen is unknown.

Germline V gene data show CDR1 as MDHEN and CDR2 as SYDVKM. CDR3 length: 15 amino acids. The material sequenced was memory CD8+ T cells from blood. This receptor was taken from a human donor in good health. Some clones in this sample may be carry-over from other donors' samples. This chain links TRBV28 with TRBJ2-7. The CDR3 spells CASSLRSSLGSEQYF.